The rows below give T cell receptor beta chains drawn from one sample of a study of blood T cell repertoires in COVID-19. Libraries were prepared by immunoSEQ multiplex PCR; TCRdb keeps only in-frame clonotypes and omits some of them. The sample yields 250,000 to 300,000 clones, around 90% seen once. Material for sequencing was PBMCs or T cells enriched from blood (not recorded which). These receptors all stem from a middle-aged woman with acute COVID-19. CDR3s include the opening cysteine and the closing phenylalanine or tryptophan. D genes are given only for firm matches. Not every row has a clone size; where given, it reads once, few, many or a size class.

d_gene | j_gene | abundance | v_gene | CDR3nt | CDR3aa
TRBD1 | TRBJ2-1 | - | TRBV6-5 | TGTGCCAGCAGTTATTATGGGACAGGGGTGGGTGAGCAGTTCTTC | CASSYYGTGVGEQFF
- | TRBJ1-1 | - | TRBV6-5 | TGTGCCAGCAGTTACGGGCAGTTTACCAATGAAGCTTTCTTT | CASSYGQFTNEAFF
- | TRBJ2-6 | - | TRBV18 | TGTGCCAGCTCGCCCTCTACCTCTGGGGCCAACGTCCTGACTTTC | CASSPSTSGANVLTF
- | TRBJ1-1 | - | TRBV27 | TGTGCCAGCAGGGGAGGGGGGCAGACTGAAGCTTTCTTT | CASRGGGQTEAFF
TRBD2 | TRBJ2-2 | - | TRBV7-2 | TGTGCCAGCAGCTTAAGACTAGCGATCACCGGGGAGCTGTTTTTT | CASSLRLAITGELFF
TRBD1 | TRBJ1-4 | few | TRBV5-4 | TGTGCCAGCAGCTCATTCGGGACAGGGGGAAAACTGTTTTTT | CASSSFGTGGKLFF
TRBD1 | TRBJ1-2 | - | TRBV19 | TGTGCCAGCACAGGGGGCTATGGCTACACCTTC | CASTGGYGYTF
- | TRBJ2-3 | - | TRBV6-5 | TGTGCCAGCAGTCCCTCCACAGATACGCAGTATTTT | CASSPSTDTQYF
TRBD1 | TRBJ2-1 | - | TRBV7-2 | TGTGCCAGCAGCTTAGGAGGGACAGGGTGGAATGAGCAGTTCTTC | CASSLGGTGWNEQFF
- | TRBJ2-1 | - | TRBV24-1 | TGTGCCACCAGTGAGAGACAGTTTGGCGAGCAGTTCTTC | CATSERQFGEQFF
TRBD1 | TRBJ1-1 | - | TRBV7-2 | TGTGCCAGCAGCTTAAACAGGGGCACTGAAGCTTTCTTT | CASSLNRGTEAFF
TRBD1 | TRBJ2-5 | - | TRBV6-2/TRBV6-3 | TGTGCCAGCAGCAGGGACAGGAAAGAGACCCAGTACTTC | CASSRDRKETQYF
- | TRBJ2-7 | - | TRBV4-3 | TGCGCCAGCAGCCAAGATCGCAGGCAGGGAAAGGTTGGGCAGTACTTC | CASSQDRRQGKVGQYF
- | TRBJ1-1 | - | TRBV11-2 | TGTGCCAGCAGCTTACTGGGACAGAACACTGAAGCTTTCTTT | CASSLLGQNTEAFF
- | TRBJ2-7 | - | TRBV28 | TGTGCCAGCAGTGACAGCATAGCCCCCTACGAGCAGTACTTC | CASSDSIAPYEQYF
TRBD1 | TRBJ1-5 | - | TRBV19 | TGTGCCAGTAGTTCCAGGGGGAGGACTTCCGATAGCAATCAGCCCCAGCATTTT | CASSSRGRTSDSNQPQHF
TRBD2 | TRBJ2-2 | - | TRBV28 | TGTGCCAGCAGCCCTGGGGGGGATGGAGGCGGGGAGCTGTTTTTT | CASSPGGDGGGELFF